This T cell receptor beta chain was identified during a study of CD8+CD57+ T cells in acquired aplastic anemia. Study summary: On average, sorted CD4+ and CD8+ cells gave roughly 2.9 ug of DNA. CD4+ cell libraries from healthy donors averaged around 11 million reads.

Worth noting for this clonotype: Its antigen remains unknown.

Trimming pared 2 bases from V and 5 bases from J, leaving 3 bases between. The CDR3 contains 11 residues. Germline V gene lookup returns CDR1 LNHDA and CDR2 SQIVND (reference sequence). Investigators profiled TCR beta VDJ and CDR3 from genomic DNA template. MiXCR, run by TCRdb on the reads, gives a single entry per CDR3 protein. The table records 100,000 to 150,000 distinct CDR3 sequences, roughly two fifths of them present only once. Study-wide findings and caveats: Shared by patients and controls, 25 to 30 CD8+ CDR3s were abundant in patients. Between the patient and control groups, CD8+ Simpson's diversity did not differ significantly.

The source material was sorted CD4+, CD8+, or CD8+CD57+ T cells (not recorded which) from PBMCs. The clonotype was recovered from a human donor in good health, serving as a control. The chain couples TRBV19 to TRBJ2-5; D ambiguous. The CDR3 here is CASSIKETQYF. For the CDR3, the DNA is TGTGCCAGTAGTATAAAGGAGACCCAGTACTTC.